This T cell receptor beta chain was retrieved from a study of CD8 T cells in Susac syndrome. Study-wide points: It was acknowledged by the study that relatively few individuals were included in its TCR sequencing and HLA analysis.

TCR beta from blood CD8+ and CD4+ T cells was sequenced. TEMRA cells were FACS-enriched and CD8+ and CD4+ T cells negatively isolated. Reverse transcription of about 0.5 to 1 ug RNA used random hexamers. A multiplex approach, immunoSEQ multiplex PCR, amplified TCR beta CDR3 across 54 Vbeta and 13 Jbeta. TCRdb reanalysed the immunoSEQ multiplex PCR reads using MiXCR and keeps one entry per CDR3 protein. The sample has fewer than 80,000 distinct CDR3 sequences, about 95% seen once. Notes on this clonotype: The antigen is undetermined.

J lost 12 bases, V lost 3 bases, and 8 bases had no gene match. CDR1 and CDR2 from the germline V gene are SEHNR and FQNEAQ (reference sequence). The CDR3 loop spans 12 amino acids. The TCR was taken from a human donor in good health. The chain couples TRBV7-9 to TRBJ2-7; 7 bases are shared with TRBD1. Source material: CD8+ T cells from PBMCs. The CDR3 bases are TGTGCCAGCAGCTTCACCGCTGACAGGGCGTACTTC. Translation gives CASSFTADRAYF.